These 5 T cell receptor beta chains were sequenced from one sample in a study of blood T cell repertoires in COVID-19. The table came from immunoSEQ multiplex PCR; TCRdb's copy has only in-frame clones and leaves some out. Counted here are 150,000 to 200,000 clones, approximately 88% occurring once; the ten biggest clones make up over 4%. Input material: PBMCs or T cells enriched from blood (not recorded which). The receptor source for this set is a man in his 70s who had been exposed to COVID-19.

The chain combines TRBV5-1 with TRBJ1-1, with 10 nucleotides matching TRBD1. Germline trimming cut 3 bases from V and 7 bases from J; bases unmatched to any gene: 6. This CDR3 region has 14 residues. Germline CDR1 and CDR2: SGHRS and YFSETQ. Here the CDR3 reads CASSCPTGGCEAFF. CDR3 DNA sequence: TGCGCCAGCAGCTGCCCGACAGGGGGCTGTGAAGCTTTCTTT.

This clone was detected a few times. V gene TRBV3-1 (or the pseudogene TRBV3-2) combines with J gene TRBJ1-2; 10 nucleotides match TRBD1. Germline V gene sequence: CDR1 LGHDT, CDR2 YNNKEL (reference sequence). V shed 4 bases and J 4 bases; nucleotides not matched to a gene: 9. This CDR3 spans 16 amino acids. As DNA, the CDR3 is TGTGCCAGCAGCCCTTCAGGGGACAGGGGCCTCTATGGCTACACCTTC. It is translated as CASSPSGDRGLYGYTF.

The rearrangement uses TRBV6-5 and TRBJ2-4; 9 nucleotides match TRBD1. This CDR3 spans 16 amino acids. Germline V lookup: CDR1 MNHEY, CDR2 SVGAGI. The ends lost 0 bases at V and 6 bases at J; junction bases unmatched: 6. The CDR3 bases are TGTGCCAGCAGTTACTCGAACAGGGGGCAGGGAAACATTCAGTACTTC. Amino acid sequence: CASSYSNRGQGNIQYF.

This clone was counted only a few times. J is TRBJ2-2 and V is TRBV7-2; TRBD1 agrees at 7 bases. The CDR3 is 14 amino acids. Trimming took 5 bases from V and 4 from J; bases not matched to a gene: 4. CDR1 and CDR2 (germline): SGHTA, FQGNSA. This CDR3 is CASSRDRATGELFF. The CDR3 region has the DNA TGTGCCAGCAGCCGCGACAGGGCCACCGGGGAGCTGTTTTTT. Drawing the rest from reference TRBV7-2 and TRBJ2-2, the complete variable domain is GAGVSQSPSNKVTEKGKDVELRCDPISGHTALYWYRQSLGQGLEFLIYFQGNSAPDKSGLPSDRFSAERTGGSVSTLTIQRTQQEDSAVYLCASSRDRATGELFFGEGSRLTVL.

The rearrangement links TRBV5-1 to TRBJ2-5; D is ambiguous. V lost 2 bases and J 4 bases, leaving 15 bases between the germline ends. The germline CDR1 and CDR2 sequences are SGHRS and YFSETQ. The CDR3 is 15 amino acids. The CDR3 is CASSLTGDPGETQYF. The CDR3 coding sequence is TGCGCCAGCAGCTTAACGGGTGATCCGGGAGAGACCCAGTACTTC.